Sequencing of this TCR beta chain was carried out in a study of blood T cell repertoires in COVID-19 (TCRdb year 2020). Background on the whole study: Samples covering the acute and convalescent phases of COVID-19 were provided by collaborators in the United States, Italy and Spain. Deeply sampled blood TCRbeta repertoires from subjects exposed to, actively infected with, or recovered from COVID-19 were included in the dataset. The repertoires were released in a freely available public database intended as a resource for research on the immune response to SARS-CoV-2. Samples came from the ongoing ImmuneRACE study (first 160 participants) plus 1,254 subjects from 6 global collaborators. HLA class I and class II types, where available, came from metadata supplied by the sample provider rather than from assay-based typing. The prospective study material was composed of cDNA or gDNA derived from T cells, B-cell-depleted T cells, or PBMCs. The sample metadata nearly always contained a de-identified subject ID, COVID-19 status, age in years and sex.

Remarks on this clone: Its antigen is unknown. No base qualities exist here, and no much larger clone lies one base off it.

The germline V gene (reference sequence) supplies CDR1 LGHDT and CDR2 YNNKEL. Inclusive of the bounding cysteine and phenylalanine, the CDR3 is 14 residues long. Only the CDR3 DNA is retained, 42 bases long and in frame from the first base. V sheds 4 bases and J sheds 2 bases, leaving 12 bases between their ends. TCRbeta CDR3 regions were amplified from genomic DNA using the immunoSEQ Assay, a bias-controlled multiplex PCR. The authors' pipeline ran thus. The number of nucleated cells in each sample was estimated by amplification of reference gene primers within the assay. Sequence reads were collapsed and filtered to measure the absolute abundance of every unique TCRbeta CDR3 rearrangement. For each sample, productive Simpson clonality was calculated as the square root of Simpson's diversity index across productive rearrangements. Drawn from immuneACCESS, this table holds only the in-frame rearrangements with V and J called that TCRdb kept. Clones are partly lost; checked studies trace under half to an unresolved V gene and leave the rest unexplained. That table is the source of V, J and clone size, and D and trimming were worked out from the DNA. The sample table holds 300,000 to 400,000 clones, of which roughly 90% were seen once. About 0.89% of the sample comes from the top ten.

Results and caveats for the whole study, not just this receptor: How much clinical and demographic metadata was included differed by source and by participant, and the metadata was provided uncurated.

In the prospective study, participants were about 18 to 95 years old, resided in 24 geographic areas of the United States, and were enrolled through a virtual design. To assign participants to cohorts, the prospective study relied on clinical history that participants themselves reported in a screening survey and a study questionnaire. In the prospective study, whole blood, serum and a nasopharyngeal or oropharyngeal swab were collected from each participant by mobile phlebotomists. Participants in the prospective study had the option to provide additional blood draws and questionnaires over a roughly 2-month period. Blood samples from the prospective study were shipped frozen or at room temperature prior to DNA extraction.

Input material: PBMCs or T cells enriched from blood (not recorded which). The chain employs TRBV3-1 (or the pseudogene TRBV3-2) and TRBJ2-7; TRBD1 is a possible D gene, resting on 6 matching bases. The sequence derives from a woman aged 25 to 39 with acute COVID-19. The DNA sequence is TGTGCCAGCAGCCCGAGGCAGGGGCCCTACGAGCAGTACTTC. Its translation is CASSPRQGPYEQYF.